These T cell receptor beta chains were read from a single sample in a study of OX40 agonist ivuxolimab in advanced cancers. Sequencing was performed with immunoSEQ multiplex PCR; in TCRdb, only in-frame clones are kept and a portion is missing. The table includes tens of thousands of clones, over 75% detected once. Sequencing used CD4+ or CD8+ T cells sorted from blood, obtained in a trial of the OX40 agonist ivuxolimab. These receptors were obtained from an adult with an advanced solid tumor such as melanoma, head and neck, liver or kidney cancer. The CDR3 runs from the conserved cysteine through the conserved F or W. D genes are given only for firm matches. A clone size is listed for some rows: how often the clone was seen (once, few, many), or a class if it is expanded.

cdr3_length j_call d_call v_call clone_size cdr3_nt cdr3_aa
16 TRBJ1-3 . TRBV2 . TGTGCCAGGCGAGGGGGGACTTACAGCTCTGGAAACACCATATATTTT CARRGGTYSSGNTIYF
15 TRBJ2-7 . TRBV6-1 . TGTGCCAGCAGAGGCGGCCCAGGTGGCTTCTACGAGCAGTACTTC CASRGGPGGFYEQYF
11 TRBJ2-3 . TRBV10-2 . TGCGCCAGCAGTGAGGCGGATACGCAGTATTTT CASSEADTQYF
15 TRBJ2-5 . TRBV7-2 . TGTGCCAGCAGCTTGCTAGCGCTAGGGCTAGAGACCCAGTACTTC CASSLLALGLETQYF
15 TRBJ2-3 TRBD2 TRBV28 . TGTGCCAGCAAAAACCTGGCGGGGGGCACAGATACGCAGTATTTT CASKNLAGGTDTQYF
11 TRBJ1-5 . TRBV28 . TGTGCCAGCAAGGGCAATCAGCCCCAGCATTTT CASKGNQPQHF
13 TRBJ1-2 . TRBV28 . TGTGCCAGCCACAGCAGGCTGAACTATGGCTACACCTTC CASHSRLNYGYTF
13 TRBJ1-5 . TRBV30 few TGTGCCTGGACAGCCTATTCAGGGCAGCCCCAGCATTTT CAWTAYSGQPQHF
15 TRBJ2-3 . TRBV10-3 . TGTGCCATCAGTGGACAACGGCTTAGCACAGATACGCAGTATTTT CAISGQRLSTDTQYF
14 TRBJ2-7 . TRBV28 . TGTGCCAGCAGCCCCCCCGTAGGGACCTACGAGCAGTACTTC CASSPPVGTYEQYF
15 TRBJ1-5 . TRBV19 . TGTGCCAGTAGTATGGGAGGGGTCGACAATCAGCCCCAGCATTTT CASSMGGVDNQPQHF
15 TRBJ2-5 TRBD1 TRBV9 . TGTGCCAGCAGCGTAGGGGGGACAGGGGTAGAGACCCAGTACTTC CASSVGGTGVETQYF
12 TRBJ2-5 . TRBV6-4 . TGTGCCAGCCCTCGGGGGTCCGGGACCCAGTACTTC CASPRGSGTQYF
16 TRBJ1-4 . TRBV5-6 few TGTGCCAGCAGCTTGGTAGGGGTCGCAACTAATGAAAAACTGTTTTTT CASSLVGVATNEKLFF
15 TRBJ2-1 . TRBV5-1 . TGCGCCAGCAGCGCTAGAACGGGCTTCAACAATGAGCAGTTCTTC CASSARTGFNNEQFF
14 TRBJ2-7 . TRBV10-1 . TGCGCCAGCAGTCCCCAGGTGCGGGGCGGCGAGCAGTACTTC CASSPQVRGGEQYF
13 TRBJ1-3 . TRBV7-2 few TGTGCCAGCAGCTTAGCAGGGGCAGGGGACATATATTTT CASSLAGAGDIYF
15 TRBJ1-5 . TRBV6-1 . TGTGCCAGCAGTGAAGGTGCCCCTCGCGGTCAGCCCCAGCATTTT CASSEGAPRGQPQHF
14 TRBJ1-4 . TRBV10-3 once TGTGCCATCAGTGAAGGTCAGGGTAATGAAAAACTGTTTTTT CAISEGQGNEKLFF
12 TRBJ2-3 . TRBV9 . TGTGCCAGCTCCTTAGGGCCAGATACGCAGTATTTT CASSLGPDTQYF
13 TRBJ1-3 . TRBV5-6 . TGTGCCAGCAGCAGGACCGATGGAAACACCATATATTTT CASSRTDGNTIYF
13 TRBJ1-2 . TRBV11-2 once TGTGCCAGCAGCTCCCTCAGGACCTATGGCTACACCTTC CASSSLRTYGYTF
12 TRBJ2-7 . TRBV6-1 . TGTGCCAGCAGACACCGGGGGAACGAGCAGTACTTC CASRHRGNEQYF
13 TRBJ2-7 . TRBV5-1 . TGCGCCAGCAGCTCCCCTGTATCGTCCGAGCAGTACTTC CASSSPVSSEQYF
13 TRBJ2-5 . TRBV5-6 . TGTGCCAGCAGCTATACCAATGAAGAGACCCAGTACTTC CASSYTNEETQYF
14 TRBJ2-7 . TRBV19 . TGTGCCAGTCGCAAAGGGGGGCCCGTCCACGAGCAGTACTTC CASRKGGPVHEQYF
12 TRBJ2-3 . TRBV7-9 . TGTGCCCTCGAGGGCCGCACAGATACGCAGTATTTT CALEGRTDTQYF
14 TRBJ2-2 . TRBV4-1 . TGCGCCAGCAGCCTGCTGGGGGGCACCGGGGAGCTGTTTTTT CASSLLGGTGELFF
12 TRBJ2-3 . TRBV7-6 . TGTGCCAGCACAGCGGAGGGGAATACGCAGTATTTT CASTAEGNTQYF
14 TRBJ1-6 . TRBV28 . TGTGCCAGCACTAGACAGGCTAATAATTCACCCCTCCACTTT CASTRQANNSPLHF
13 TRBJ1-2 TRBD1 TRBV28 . TGTGCCAGCAGTCCACAGGGGAAATATGGCTACACCTTC CASSPQGKYGYTF
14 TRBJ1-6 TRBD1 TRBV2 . TGTGCCAGCCGAAAGGACAGGGTTTATTCACCCCTCCACTTT CASRKDRVYSPLHF
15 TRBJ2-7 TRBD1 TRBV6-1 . TGTGCCAGCAGTCGCACCGGACAGGGAGGCTACGAGCAGTACTTC CASSRTGQGGYEQYF
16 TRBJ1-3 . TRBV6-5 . TGTGCCAGCAGTTTTTACAGGTCTGGCGCTGGAAACACCATATATTTT CASSFYRSGAGNTIYF
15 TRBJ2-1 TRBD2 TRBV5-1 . TGCGCCAGCAGCGTAGCGGGAGGGACCGGGGGTGAGCAGTTCTTC CASSVAGGTGGEQFF
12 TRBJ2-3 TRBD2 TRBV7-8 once TGTGCCAGCAGCGCGGGGGCAGATACGCAGTATTTT CASSAGADTQYF
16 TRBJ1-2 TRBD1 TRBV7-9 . TGTGCCAGCAGCTTGGGGGGACAGTTCAGACCTTATGGCTACACCTTC CASSLGGQFRPYGYTF
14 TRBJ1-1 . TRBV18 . TGTGCCAGCTCACCACGGTCCGTCGCGACTGAAGCTTTCTTT CASSPRSVATEAFF
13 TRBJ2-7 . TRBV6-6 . TGTGCCAGCGGGACCGGACTGGTCTACGAGCAGTACTTC CASGTGLVYEQYF
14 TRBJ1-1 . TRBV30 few TGTGCCTGGAGCCAACAGGAGGTGTACACTGAAGCTTTCTTT CAWSQQEVYTEAFF
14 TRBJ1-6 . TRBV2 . TGTGCCAGCAGTACAGCTGTAGTTAATTCACCCCTCCACTTT CASSTAVVNSPLHF
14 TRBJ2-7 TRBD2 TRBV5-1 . TGCGCCAGCAGCCCGACTAGCGGGGCCGCCGAGCAGTACTTC CASSPTSGAAEQYF
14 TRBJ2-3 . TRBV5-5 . TGTGCCAGCAGCGTCGGGACTCTGACAGATACGCAGTATTTT CASSVGTLTDTQYF
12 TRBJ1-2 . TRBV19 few TGTGCCAGTAGCAGGGCCGGCTATGGCTACACCTTC CASSRAGYGYTF
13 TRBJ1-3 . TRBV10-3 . TGTGCCATCAGGGGGAGCACTGGAAACACCATATATTTT CAIRGSTGNTIYF
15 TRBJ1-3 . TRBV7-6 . TGTGCCAGCAGCACACAGGTTTACTCTGGAAACACCATATATTTT CASSTQVYSGNTIYF
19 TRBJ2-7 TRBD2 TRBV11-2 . TGTGCCAGCAGCTTAGCGACCAGAGAAGTAGCGGGTTCCCGCTACGAGCAGTACTTC CASSLATREVAGSRYEQYF
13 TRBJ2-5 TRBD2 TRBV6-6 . TGTGCCAGCAGCTTCGGGGGGATCGAGACCCAGTACTTC CASSFGGIETQYF
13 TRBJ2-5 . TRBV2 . TGTGCCACCAACCCACAGCCCCAAGAGACCCAGTACTTC CATNPQPQETQYF